The rows below give T cell receptor beta chains drawn from one sample of a study of cytotoxic CD8 clonotypes in ibrutinib-treated CLL. Measured with immunoSEQ multiplex PCR; TCRdb has only the in-frame clones, and not every one. There are 140,000 to 150,000 clones in the sample; 76% occur only once, and about 5% lies in the top ten. The material sequenced was PBMCs, taken after 24 months of ibrutinib treatment. The receptors here all came from a human donor with chronic lymphocytic leukemia. Each CDR3 is given with its conserved first and last residue. Only part of the rows carry a size: once, few, many, or a class if the clone is expanded.

TRBV5-1	NA	TRBJ2-3	CASSQGQGATDTQYF
TRBV7-9	NA	TRBJ1-2	CASSLVLGRDLFYGYTF
TRBV28	few	TRBJ2-2	CASTQRSGGAAGELFF
TRBV28	NA	TRBJ1-1	CATWGVNTEAFF
TRBV5-1	once	TRBJ1-2	CASSLGDGANYGYTF
TRBV7-9	NA	TRBJ2-5	CASSPLGGGFQETQYF
TRBV10-3	few	TRBJ1-1	CAIGRGAGTEAFF
TRBV2	NA	TRBJ1-5	CASSKDPTAGQPQHF
TRBV19	NA	TRBJ1-5	CASSIVGERDFEPQHF
TRBV7-9	NA	TRBJ2-7	CASSLGSYSYEQYF
TRBV7-2	NA	TRBJ1-2	CASSPVWGGDGYTF
TRBV19	NA	TRBJ1-2	CASSIGAAGPSDGYTF
TRBV6-1	few	TRBJ2-1	CASSTTSGRDEQFF
TRBV7-2	NA	TRBJ1-2	CASSLGGRDYGYTF
TRBV5-5	NA	TRBJ1-1	CASSPREGYTEAFF
TRBV5-6	few	TRBJ2-7	CASSLYTGSYEQYF
TRBV5-1	NA	TRBJ1-1	CASREANTEAFF
TRBV10-3	NA	TRBJ2-1	CAISGGLRQGNEQFF
TRBV7-3	NA	TRBJ2-2	CASSQRTDTGELFF
TRBV6-1	NA	TRBJ2-3	CASSEGAGVGTDTQYF
TRBV30	NA	TRBJ1-5	CACSPGADYSNQPQHF
TRBV2	NA	TRBJ1-2	CASSERRGRLNYGYTF
TRBV27	NA	TRBJ2-5	CASSQGSAETQYF
TRBV5-5	NA	TRBJ1-3	CASRGDRRASSGNTIYF
TRBV4-3	NA	TRBJ2-1	CARKTGPFPLWSYNEQFF
TRBV10-3	few	TRBJ2-3	CAISEGLAGVLDTQYF
TRBV15	NA	TRBJ2-7	CATSRDAGGRDEQYF
TRBV6-5	NA	TRBJ2-1	CASSYGGASYNEQFF
TRBV5-6	few	TRBJ2-5	CASSLLGLGETQYF
TRBV6-6	NA	TRBJ2-3	CASSYSVSRGDTQYF
TRBV7-2	NA	TRBJ2-5	CASSEAGETQYF
TRBV28	once	TRBJ2-3	CASSKRVGLTTDTQYF
TRBV9	NA	TRBJ2-1	CASTRGGLADWNEQFF
TRBV10-3	NA	TRBJ2-5	CAGGGVGETQYF
TRBV10-3	NA	TRBJ1-5	CAISEGRNQPQHF
TRBV5-1	NA	TRBJ1-1	CASTGSPKNTEAFF
TRBV6-5	NA	TRBJ1-1	CASSYRGYTEAFF
TRBV27	few	TRBJ2-3	CASSLWGGTDTQYF
TRBV28	NA	TRBJ2-7	CASRMLGQGREQYF
TRBV10-3	NA	TRBJ1-2	CAISGGPGGGYTF
TRBV13	NA	TRBJ2-7	CASSTQGGEAFHEQYF
TRBV10-3	NA	TRBJ1-4	CATNNRGVTNEKLFF
TRBV19	few	TRBJ2-4	CASSWSGATAKNIQYF
TRBV11-3	NA	TRBJ2-5	CASSTISMETQYF
TRBV7-9	NA	TRBJ2-1	CASSPPFRDGNEQFF
TRBV6-6	few	TRBJ1-4	CASSSGWEKLFF
TRBV15	NA	TRBJ1-3	CATSRGGSLSGNTIYF
TRBV28	NA	TRBJ1-5	CASSFGVSNQPQHF
TRBV30	few	TRBJ1-4	CAWSVLGEKLFF